These 12 T cell receptor beta chains were all obtained from the same sample, sequenced in a study of technical replicates of blood from several donors (dated by TCRdb to about 2017). Library prep was done by the immunoSEQ multiplex PCR assay. Imported from immuneACCESS, the table was reduced by TCRdb to in-frame sequences with V and J called. These copies leave out some clones; in studies compared against another copy, an unresolved V gene accounts for under half, and the cause of the remainder is not known. The sample table records 55,000 to 85,000 clones; approximately 96% of these occur just once. Roughly 0.19% of the sample is taken by the ten largest. The sample consisted of T cells isolated from PBMCs. The receptors here all came from a human donor in good health.

This chain joins TRBV5-1 and TRBJ2-3; D gene ambiguous. There are 16 residues in the CDR3. Trimming pared 0 bases from V and 2 bases from J, leaving 13 bases between. The germline CDR1 and CDR2 sequences are SGHRS and YFSETQ. In nucleotides, the CDR3 is TGCGCCAGCAGCTTGGTTGGGCGTGCCCCCACAGATACGCAGTATTTT. This translates into CASSLVGRAPTDTQYF.

The rearrangement uses TRBV5-4 and TRBJ2-4, with D perhaps TRBD1 (6 bases). Germline V gene sequence: CDR1 SGHNT, CDR2 YYREEE (reference sequence). This CDR3 has 16 residues. Trimming cost V 0 bases and J 5 bases, with 15 bases left between them. CDR3 loop: CASSLGPGQAQNIQYF. CDR3 coding DNA: TGTGCCAGCAGCTTGGGGCCGGGACAAGCACAAAACATTCAGTACTTC.

This chain connects TRBV7-8 to TRBJ2-7; 9 nucleotides agree with TRBD2. V gave up 7 bases and J gave up 3 bases; unmatched junction bases: 7. Germline CDR1 is SGHVS and CDR2 is FQNEAQ. This CDR3 has 14 residues. As DNA, the CDR3 is TGTGCCAGCACTAAAGCGGGGGGTAACTACGAGCAGTACTTC. Its translation: CASTKAGGNYEQYF. Drawing the rest from reference TRBV7-8 and TRBJ2-7, the complete variable domain is GAGVSQSPRYKVAKRGQDVALRCDPISGHVSLFWYQQALGQGPEFLTYFQNEAQLDKSGLPSDRFFAERPEGSVSTLKIQRTQQEDSAVYLCASTKAGGNYEQYFGPGTRLTVT.

Points on this clone: At one of its ends the junction is not consistent with the germline gene, which may arise from a read error. This chain links TRBV7-7 with TRBJ2-7, with D possibly TRBD2 on 6 matching bases. Germline V CDR1 and CDR2: SSHAT, FNYEAQ (reference sequence). The CDR3 runs to 13 residues. DNA for the CDR3: TGTGCTAGCAGCCTTCAGGCGGGATACGAGCAGTACTTC. This translates into CASSLQAGYEQYF.

This sequence joins TRBV2 and TRBJ2-1, with 12 bases that match TRBD2. Germline V lookup: CDR1 SNHLY, CDR2 FYNNEI. The CDR3 totals 18 residues. V dropped 6 bases and J dropped 0; count of bases not matched to a gene: 9. CDR3 sequence: CASSTRLAGALSYNEQFF. CDR3 DNA: TGTGCCAGCAGCACACGACTAGCGGGGGCCCTCTCCTACAATGAGCAGTTCTTC. The full variable domain, rest sourced from reference TRBV2 and TRBJ2-1, is EPEVTQTPSHQVTQMGQEVILRCVPISNHLYFYWYRQILGQKVEFLVSFYNNEISEKSEIFDDQFSVERPDGSNFTLKIRSTKLEDSAMYFCASSTRLAGALSYNEQFFGPGTRLTVL.

This chain uses TRBV27 with TRBJ2-7, with 11 bases that match TRBD2. Germline trimming cut 6 bases from V and 3 bases from J; bases unmatched to any gene: 1. Germline values: CDR1 MNHEY, CDR2 SMNVEV (reference sequence). CDR3 length: 13 amino acids. The CDR3 nucleotides read TGTGCCAGCAGGGGGACTAGCGGCTACGAGCAGTACTTC. Amino acids: CASRGTSGYEQYF.

The chain combines TRBV11-3 with TRBJ1-3, with D possibly matching TRBD1 (6 bases). CDR3 length: 17 amino acids. The V end lost 2 bases, the J end lost 0 bases, and 14 bases lay between the germline ends. In germline, CDR1 is SGHNT, CDR2 YENEEA. This chain's CDR3 is CASSLYDRSYSGNTIYF. For the CDR3, the DNA is TGTGCCAGCAGCTTATACGACAGGAGTTACTCTGGAAACACCATATATTTT. The variable domain in full, completed from reference TRBV11-3 and TRBJ1-3, reads EAGVVQSPRYKIIEKKQPVAFWCNPISGHNTLYWYLQNLGQGPELLIRYENEEAVDDSQLPKDRFSAERLKGVDSTLKIQPAELGDSAVYLCASSLYDRSYSGNTIYFGEGSWLTVV.

The V and J genes are TRBV9 and TRBJ2-2; D perhaps matches TRBD2 (6 bases). Germline V gene lookup returns CDR1 SGDLS and CDR2 YYNGEE. CDR3 length equals 20 residues. The germline V and J ends were trimmed by 0 bases and 4 bases, with 25 bases remaining between them. The CDR3 protein is CASSVAISSGGGIGTGELFF. As DNA, the CDR3 is TGTGCCAGCAGCGTAGCTATTTCTTCCGGGGGTGGTATAGGCACCGGGGAGCTGTTTTTT.

CDR3 region: CASSFVSGTTVEQYF. The CDR3 DNA reads as TGTGCCAGCAGTTTTGTTTCCGGGACTACGGTCGAGCAGTACTTC. The chain carries TRBV28 and TRBJ2-7; TRBD2 aligns across 7 bases. V shed 3 bases, J shed 6 bases, and the junction held 11 bases outside the gene matches. Germline CDR1 and CDR2: MDHEN and SYDVKM. The CDR3 consists of 15 residues. Full variable domain (outside the CDR3, taken from reference TRBV28 and TRBJ2-7): DVKVTQSSRYLVKRTGEKVFLECVQDMDHENMFWYRQDPGLGLRLIYFSYDVKMKEKGDIPEGYSVSREKKERFSLILESASTNQTSMYLCASSFVSGTTVEQYFGPGTRLTVT.

The chain has TRBV28 and TRBJ2-3; TRBD2 matches at 7 bases. Trimming cost V 6 bases and J 1 base; bases outside gene matches: 16. The CDR3 has 18 residues. Germline CDR1 and CDR2: MDHEN and SYDVKM. CDR3 sequence reads: CASSRTILAGKGTDTQYF. CDR3 coding DNA: TGTGCCAGCAGCCGTACTATTTTAGCGGGCAAGGGCACAGATACGCAGTATTTT.

The V call is TRBV27, the J call TRBJ2-2; D not certain. Trimming pared 3 bases from V and 5 bases from J, leaving 4 bases between. Germline V CDR1 and CDR2: MNHEY, SMNVEV (reference sequence). This CDR3 has 12 residues. In nucleotides, the CDR3 is TGTGCCAGCAGTTTTCCAACCGGGGAGCTGTTTTTT. Its translation is CASSFPTGELFF.

The chain employs TRBV13 and TRBJ1-2; TRBD1 matches 8 bases. The CDR3 consists of 17 residues. V was clipped by 5 bases and J by 6 bases; unmatched bases: 17. Germline CDR1 is PRHDT and CDR2 is FYEKMQ (reference sequence). The CDR3 spells CASSTLFPGQGADGYTF. For the CDR3, the DNA is TGTGCCAGCAGCACCCTATTCCCGGGCCAGGGGGCTGATGGCTACACCTTC.